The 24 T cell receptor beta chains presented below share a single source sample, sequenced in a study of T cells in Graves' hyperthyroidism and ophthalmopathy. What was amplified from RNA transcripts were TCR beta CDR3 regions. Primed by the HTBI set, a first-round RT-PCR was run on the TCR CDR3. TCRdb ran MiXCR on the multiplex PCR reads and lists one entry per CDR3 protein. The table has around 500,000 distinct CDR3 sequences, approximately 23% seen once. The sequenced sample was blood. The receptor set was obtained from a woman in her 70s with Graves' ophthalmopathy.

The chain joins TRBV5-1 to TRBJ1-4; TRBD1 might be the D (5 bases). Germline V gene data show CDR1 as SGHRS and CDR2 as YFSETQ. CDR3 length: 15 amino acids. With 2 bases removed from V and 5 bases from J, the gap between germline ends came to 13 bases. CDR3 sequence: CASSLLPGPNEKLFF. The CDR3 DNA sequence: TGCGCCAGCAGCTTACTACCAGGGCCGAATGAAAAACTGTTTTTT.

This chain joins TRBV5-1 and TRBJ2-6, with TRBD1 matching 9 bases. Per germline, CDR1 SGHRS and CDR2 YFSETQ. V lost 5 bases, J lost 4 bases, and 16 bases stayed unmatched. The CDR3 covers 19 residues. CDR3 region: CASRLVPGQGRYGANVLTF. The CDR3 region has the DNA TGCGCCAGCAGACTCGTTCCGGGACAGGGAAGATACGGGGCCAACGTCCTGACTTTC.

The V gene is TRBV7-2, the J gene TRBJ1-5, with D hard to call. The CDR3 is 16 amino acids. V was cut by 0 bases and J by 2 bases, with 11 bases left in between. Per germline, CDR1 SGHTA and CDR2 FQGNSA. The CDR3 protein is CASSLAIRRRNQPQHF. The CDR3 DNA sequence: TGTGCCAGCAGCTTAGCGATCAGGCGGCGCAATCAGCCCCAGCATTTT.

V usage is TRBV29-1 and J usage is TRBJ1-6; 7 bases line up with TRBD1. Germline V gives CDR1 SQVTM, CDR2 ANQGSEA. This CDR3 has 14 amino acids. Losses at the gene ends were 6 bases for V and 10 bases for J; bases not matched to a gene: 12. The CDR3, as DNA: TGCAGCGTGTCAGTAAGCCAGGGGGGCTCACCCCTCCACTTT. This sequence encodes CSVSVSQGGSPLHF.

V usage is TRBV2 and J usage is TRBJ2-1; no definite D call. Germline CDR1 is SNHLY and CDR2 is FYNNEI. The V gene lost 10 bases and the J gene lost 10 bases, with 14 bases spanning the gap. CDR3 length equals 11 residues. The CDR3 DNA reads TGTGCCAACCAAGCTGGCGAAGAGCAGTTCTTC. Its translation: CANQAGEEQFF.

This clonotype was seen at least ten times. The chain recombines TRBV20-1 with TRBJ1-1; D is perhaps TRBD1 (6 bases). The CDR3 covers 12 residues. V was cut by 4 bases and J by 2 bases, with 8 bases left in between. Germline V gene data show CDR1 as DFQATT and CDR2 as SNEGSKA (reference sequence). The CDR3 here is CSAIQGNTEAFF. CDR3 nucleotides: TGCAGTGCTATACAGGGAAACACTGAAGCTTTCTTT.

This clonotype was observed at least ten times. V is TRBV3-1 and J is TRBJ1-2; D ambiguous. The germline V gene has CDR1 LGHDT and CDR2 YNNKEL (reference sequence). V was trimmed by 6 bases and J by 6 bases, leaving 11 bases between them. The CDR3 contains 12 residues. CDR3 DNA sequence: TGTGCCAGCAGTTACGGAGGTAATGGCTACACCTTC. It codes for CASSYGGNGYTF. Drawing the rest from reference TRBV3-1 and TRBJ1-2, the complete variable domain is DTAVSQTPKYLVTQMGNDKSIKCEQNLGHDTMYWYKQDSKKFLKIMFSYNNKELIINETVPNRFSPKSPDKAHLNLHINSLELGDSAVYFCASSYGGNGYTFGSGTRLTVV.

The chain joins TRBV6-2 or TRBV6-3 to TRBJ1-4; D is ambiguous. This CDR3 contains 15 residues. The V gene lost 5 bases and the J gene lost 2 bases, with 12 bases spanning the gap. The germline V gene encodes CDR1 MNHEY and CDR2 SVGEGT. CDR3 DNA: TGTGCCAGCAGTACGACCGGTGGCACTAATGAAAAACTGTTTTTT. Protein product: CASSTTGGTNEKLFF.

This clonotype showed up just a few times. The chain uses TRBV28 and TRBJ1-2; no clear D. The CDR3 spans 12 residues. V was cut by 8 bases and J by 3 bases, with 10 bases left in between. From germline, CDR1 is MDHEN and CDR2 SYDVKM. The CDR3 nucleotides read TGTGCCAGCGGAACACTACACTATGGCTACACCTTC. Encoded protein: CASGTLHYGYTF.

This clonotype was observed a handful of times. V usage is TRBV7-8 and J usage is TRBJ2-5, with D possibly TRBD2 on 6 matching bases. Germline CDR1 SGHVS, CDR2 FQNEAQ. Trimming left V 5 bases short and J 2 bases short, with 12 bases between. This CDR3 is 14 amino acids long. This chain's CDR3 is CASSITTRQETQYF. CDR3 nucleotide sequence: TGTGCCAGCAGCATAACGACTAGACAAGAGACCCAGTACTTC. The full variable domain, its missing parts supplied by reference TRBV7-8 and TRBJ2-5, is GAGVSQSPRYKVAKRGQDVALRCDPISGHVSLFWYQQALGQGPEFLTYFQNEAQLDKSGLPSDRFFAERPEGSVSTLKIQRTQQEDSAVYLCASSITTRQETQYFGPGTRLLVL.

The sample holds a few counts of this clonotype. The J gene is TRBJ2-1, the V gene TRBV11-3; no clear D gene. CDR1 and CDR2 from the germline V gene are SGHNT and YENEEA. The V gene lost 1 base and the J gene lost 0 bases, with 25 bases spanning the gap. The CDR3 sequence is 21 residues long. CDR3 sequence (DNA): TGTGCCAGCAGCTTAGCAACCCTTCCGGCGGAACCTTCTTTCTCCTACAATGAGCAGTTCTTC. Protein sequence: CASSLATLPAEPSFSYNEQFF.

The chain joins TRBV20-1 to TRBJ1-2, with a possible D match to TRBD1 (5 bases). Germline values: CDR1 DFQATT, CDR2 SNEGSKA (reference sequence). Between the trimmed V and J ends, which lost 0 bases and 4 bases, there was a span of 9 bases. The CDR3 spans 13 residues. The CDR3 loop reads CSARDTGTYGYTF. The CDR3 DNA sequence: TGCAGTGCTAGAGATACCGGGACCTATGGCTACACCTTC.

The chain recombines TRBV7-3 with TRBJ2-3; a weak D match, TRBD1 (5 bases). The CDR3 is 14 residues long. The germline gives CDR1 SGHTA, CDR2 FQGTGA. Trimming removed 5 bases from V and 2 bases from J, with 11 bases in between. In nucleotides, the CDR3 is TGTGCCAGCAGCCCCCCAGGGCCCACAGATACGCAGTATTTT. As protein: CASSPPGPTDTQYF.

CDR3 DNA sequence: TGTGCCATCAGTGAGTCGGGAGGAGGGGGCTGGTACGAGCAGTACTTC. This codes for CAISESGGGGWYEQYF. V gene TRBV10-3 combines with J gene TRBJ2-7, with D tentatively TRBD1 (7 bases). V lost 0 bases, J lost 4 bases, and 16 bases lay in between. Germline V gives CDR1 ENHRY, CDR2 SYGVKD. This CDR3 is 16 amino acids long.

The CDR3 spells CASSYDRVTSGANVLTF. CDR3 nucleotide sequence: TGTGCCAGCAGTTACGACAGGGTGACCTCTGGGGCCAACGTCCTGACTTTC. The chain has TRBV27 and TRBJ2-6, with TRBD1 matching 7 bases. Germline CDR1 is MNHEY and CDR2 is SMNVEV (reference sequence). The CDR3 has 17 amino acids. V shed 4 bases, J shed 0 bases, and the junction held 6 bases outside the gene matches.

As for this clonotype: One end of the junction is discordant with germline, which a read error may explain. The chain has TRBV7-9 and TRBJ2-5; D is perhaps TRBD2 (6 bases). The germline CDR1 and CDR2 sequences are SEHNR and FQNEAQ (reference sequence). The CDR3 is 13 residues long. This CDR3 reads CASSWVGGETQYF. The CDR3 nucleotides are TGCGCCAGCAGCTGGGTCGGGGGAGAGACCCAGTACTTC. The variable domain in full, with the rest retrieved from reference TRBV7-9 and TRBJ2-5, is DTGVSQNPRHKITKRGQNVTFRCDPISEHNRLYWYRQTLGQGPEFLTYFQNEAQLEKSRLLSDRFSAERPKGSFSTLEIQRTEQGDSAMYLCASSWVGGETQYFGPGTRLLVL.

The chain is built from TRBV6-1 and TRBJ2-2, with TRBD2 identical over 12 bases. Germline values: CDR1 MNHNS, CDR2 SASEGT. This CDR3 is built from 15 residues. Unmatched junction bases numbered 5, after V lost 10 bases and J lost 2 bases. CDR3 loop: CATGLAGINTGELFF. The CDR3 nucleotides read TGTGCCACCGGACTAGCGGGGATTAACACCGGGGAGCTGTTTTTT.

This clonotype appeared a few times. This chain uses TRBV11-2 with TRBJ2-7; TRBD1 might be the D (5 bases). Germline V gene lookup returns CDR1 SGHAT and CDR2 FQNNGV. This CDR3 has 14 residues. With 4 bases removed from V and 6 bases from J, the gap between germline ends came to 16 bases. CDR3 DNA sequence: TGTGCCAGCAGCTCCACGACAGACTGGCGCGAGCAGTACTTC. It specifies CASSSTTDWREQYF.

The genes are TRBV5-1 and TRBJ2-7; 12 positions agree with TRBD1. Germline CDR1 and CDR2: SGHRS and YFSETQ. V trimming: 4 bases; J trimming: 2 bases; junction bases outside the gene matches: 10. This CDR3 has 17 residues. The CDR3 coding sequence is TGCGCCAGCAGCCTCATTGGGGGACAGGGGGCACCCTACGAGCAGTACTTC. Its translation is CASSLIGGQGAPYEQYF.

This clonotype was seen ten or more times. CDR3 coding DNA: TGTGCCACCAGTGACTCCGGGACAGGGAACTATGGCTACACCTTC. As protein: CATSDSGTGNYGYTF. This chain connects TRBV24-1 to TRBJ1-2, with 9 bases that match TRBD1. J lost 2 bases, V lost 4 bases, and 4 bases had no gene match. This CDR3 spans 15 amino acids. Germline CDR1 KGHDR, CDR2 SFDVKD.

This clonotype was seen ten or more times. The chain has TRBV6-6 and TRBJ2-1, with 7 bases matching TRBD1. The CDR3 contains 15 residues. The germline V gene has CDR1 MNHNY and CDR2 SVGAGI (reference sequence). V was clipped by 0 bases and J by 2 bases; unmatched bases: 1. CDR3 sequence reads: CASSYSGTAYNEQFF. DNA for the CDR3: TGTGCCAGCAGTTACTCAGGGACAGCCTACAATGAGCAGTTCTTC.

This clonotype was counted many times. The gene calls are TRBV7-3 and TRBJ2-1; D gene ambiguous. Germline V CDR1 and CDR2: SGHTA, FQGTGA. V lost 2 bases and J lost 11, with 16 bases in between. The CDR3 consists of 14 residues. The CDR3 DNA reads TGTGCCAGCAGCTTAGACATGGCAGCCAACCAGCAGTTCTTC. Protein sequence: CASSLDMAANQQFF.

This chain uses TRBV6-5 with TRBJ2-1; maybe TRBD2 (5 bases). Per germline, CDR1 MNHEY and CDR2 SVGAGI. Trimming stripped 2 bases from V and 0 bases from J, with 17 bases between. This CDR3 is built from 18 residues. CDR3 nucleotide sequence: TGTGCCAGCAGTTACGTTTTTAAGCGGATAAGCTCCTACAATGAGCAGTTCTTC. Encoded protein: CASSYVFKRISSYNEQFF.

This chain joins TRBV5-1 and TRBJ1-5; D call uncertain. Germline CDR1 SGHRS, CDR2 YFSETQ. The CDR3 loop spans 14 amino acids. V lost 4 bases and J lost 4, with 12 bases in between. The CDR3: CASSQDGPNQPQHF. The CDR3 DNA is TGCGCCAGCAGCCAGGACGGACCTAATCAGCCCCAGCATTTT.